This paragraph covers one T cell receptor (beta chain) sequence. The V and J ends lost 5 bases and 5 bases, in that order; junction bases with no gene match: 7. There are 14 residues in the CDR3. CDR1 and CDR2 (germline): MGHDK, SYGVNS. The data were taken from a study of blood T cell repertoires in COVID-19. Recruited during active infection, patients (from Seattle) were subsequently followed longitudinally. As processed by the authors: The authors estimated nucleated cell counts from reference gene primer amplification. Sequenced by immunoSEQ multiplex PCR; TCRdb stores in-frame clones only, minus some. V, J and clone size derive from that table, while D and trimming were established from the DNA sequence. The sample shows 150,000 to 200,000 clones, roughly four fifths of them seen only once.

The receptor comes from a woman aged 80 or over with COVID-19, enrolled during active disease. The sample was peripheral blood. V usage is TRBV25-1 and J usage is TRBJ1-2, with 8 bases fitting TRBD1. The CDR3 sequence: CASSYPGGWYGYTF. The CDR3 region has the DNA TGTGCCAGCAGTTATCCAGGGGGCTGGTATGGCTACACCTTC.